The 20 T cell receptor beta chains in this list originate from one sample, sequenced in a study of regulatory T cells in long-lasting Graves disease. Regarding time point: newly diagnosed GD, antithyroid drugs for less than 3 months. The TCR library was made from RNA extracted from PBMCs. Researchers made TCR beta libraries by using iRepertoire HTBI primers and running Arm-PCR on CDR3 regions. From the multiplex PCR reads, TCRdb called clonotypes with MiXCR, one entry per CDR3 protein. The sample has about 330,000 distinct CDR3 sequences, around 15% seen once. This sample was also put to use in a study of T cells in Graves' hyperthyroidism and ophthalmopathy.

This specimen consisted of peripheral blood mononuclear cells (PBMCs), obtained at new diagnosis, from a patient treated with antithyroid drugs. These receptors were obtained from a woman between 18 and 30 years old with Graves disease.

In the case of this clonotype: No conserved phenylalanine or tryptophan ends this CDR3, so it is likely a read error. The chain combines TRBV6-1 with TRBJ2-3; 10 bases fit TRBD2. The CDR3 extends over 15 amino acids. CDR1 is MNHNS, CDR2 SASEGT, per germline. J gave up 2 bases and V 7 bases, and 6 bases lay outside the gene matches. The CDR3 loop is CASNERGGNTDTQYL. The DNA of the CDR3 is TGTGCCAGCAATGAGCGGGGGGGGAACACAGATACGCAGTATCTT.

This clonotype showed up many times. This sequence joins TRBV30 and TRBJ2-1; 10 nucleotides agree with TRBD2. There are 14 residues in the CDR3. The germline V gene has CDR1 GTSNPN and CDR2 SVGIG (reference sequence). The V and J ends lost 1 base and 9 bases, in that order; junction bases with no gene match: 6. The CDR3 here is CAWSGSGGAAEQFF. CDR3 nucleotides: TGTGCCTGGAGTGGAAGCGGGGGGGCTGCTGAGCAGTTCTTC.

V and J are TRBV20-1 and TRBJ2-3; tentatively, D is TRBD1 or TRBD2 (5 bases each). The CDR3 is 14 amino acids. V lost 6 bases, J lost 5 bases, and 18 bases lay in between. The germline CDR1 and CDR2 sequences are DFQATT and SNEGSKA (reference sequence). The CDR3 region is CSAPEGRGRDTQYF. CDR3 sequence (DNA): TGCAGTGCCCCAGAGGGACGCGGCCGAGATACGCAGTATTTT.

The chain is built from TRBV9 and TRBJ2-1; 8 bases line up with TRBD2. The J call may be wrong; the DNA end is better matched by TRBJ2-5. The CDR3 has 14 amino acids. Germline CDR1 reads SGDLS; CDR2 reads YYNGEE. The CDR3 region has the DNA TGTGCCAGCAGCTTTACTAGCGGTCCGCGGACCCAGTACTTC. Amino acids: CASSFTSGPRTQYF.

Concerning this clonotype: A read error is possible here, since a much larger clone lies one base away. The chain recombines TRBV5-1 with TRBJ1-2; TRBD1 matches 7 bases. This CDR3 spans 15 amino acids. Germline V gives CDR1 SGHRS, CDR2 YFSETQ. Losses at the gene ends were 2 bases for V and 2 bases for J; bases not matched to a gene: 6. The CDR3 DNA reads as TGCGCCAGCAGCTTCGGAGGACAGGTGAACTATGGCTACACCTTC. Its translation is CASSFGGQVNYGYTF.

This chain uses TRBV20-1 with TRBJ1-6; D not certain. The CDR3 sequence is 14 residues long. The germline V gene encodes CDR1 DFQATT and CDR2 SNEGSKA (reference sequence). Trimming removed 5 bases at V and 5 bases at J, with 13 bases between. CDR3 amino acids: CSASEFRNNSPLHF. The CDR3 DNA sequence: TGCAGTGCTTCAGAATTCCGGAATAATTCACCCCTCCACTTT.

V usage is TRBV9 and J usage is TRBJ2-5, with D perhaps given as TRBD1 or TRBD2 (5 bases each). CDR1 is SGDLS and CDR2 is YYNGEE in the germline V gene. The CDR3 loop spans 14 amino acids. V was shortened by 4 bases and J by 6 bases, with 16 bases between the two germline ends. The CDR3 loop reads CASSRVGERQTQYF. The CDR3 DNA follows: TGTGCCAGCAGCCGCGTAGGGGAGCGTCAGACCCAGTACTTC.

This clonotype was seen many times. CDR3 DNA: TGTGCCAGCAGTGTTGCCCCCAGGGGTCGGTACGAGCAGTACTTC. It encodes CASSVAPRGRYEQYF. The chain carries TRBV2 and TRBJ2-7, with D perhaps matching TRBD1 (6 bases). The CDR3 runs 15 residues. Germline CDR1 is SNHLY and CDR2 is FYNNEI. Trimming left V 4 bases short and J 4 bases short, with 17 bases between.

This rearrangement joins TRBV9 to TRBJ1-2; the D gene is possibly TRBD1 (6 bases). This CDR3 contains 15 residues. Germline CDR1 reads SGDLS; CDR2 reads YYNGEE. V dropped 4 bases and J dropped 4 bases, with 17 bases sitting between them. The CDR3 loop reads CASSPGGAGLYGYTF. CDR3 DNA sequence: TGTGCCAGCAGCCCCGGGGGCGCGGGGCTCTATGGCTACACCTTC.

V gene TRBV7-9 combines with J gene TRBJ2-4; 9 nucleotides line up with TRBD1. After removal of 5 bases from V and 7 bases from J, the junction contained 9 bases not matched to a gene. This CDR3 is built from 15 residues. CDR1 and CDR2 from the germline V gene are SEHNR and FQNEAQ (reference sequence). CDR3 loop: CASSLWGQGMNIQYF. The CDR3 bases are TGTGCCAGCAGCCTTTGGGGACAGGGCATGAACATTCAGTACTTC. Based on the CDR3 plus reference TRBV7-9 and TRBJ2-4, the full variable domain is DTGVSQNPRHKITKRGQNVTFRCDPISEHNRLYWYRQTLGQGPEFLTYFQNEAQLEKSRLLSDRFSAERPKGSFSTLEIQRTEQGDSAMYLCASSLWGQGMNIQYFGAGTRLSVL.

This clonotype was detected ten times or more. V gene TRBV28 combines with J gene TRBJ2-1, with D possibly being TRBD2 (6 bases). Germline CDR1 reads MDHEN; CDR2 reads SYDVKM. The length of the CDR3 is 14 residues. The V and J ends lost 6 bases and 8 bases respectively, with 17 bases between them. The CDR3 coding sequence is TGTGCCAGCAGAATTGGGACTGGCACGCATGAGCAGTTCTTC. Protein product: CASRIGTGTHEQFF.

This clonotype appeared many times. The chain combines TRBV5-1 with TRBJ2-7; no clear D. Deletions cut 0 bases from V and 0 bases from J, with 4 bases between. The germline V gene has CDR1 SGHRS and CDR2 YFSETQ. This CDR3 is 13 amino acids long. The CDR3 sequence: CASSLEGSYEQYF. As DNA, the CDR3 is TGCGCCAGCAGCTTGGAGGGCTCCTACGAGCAGTACTTC.

The V and J genes are TRBV9 and TRBJ2-5; D is unclear. This CDR3 has 13 amino acids. Deletions cut 1 base from V and 5 bases from J, with 9 bases between. CDR1 is SGDLS, CDR2 YYNGEE, per germline. CDR3 sequence reads: CASSVSFSETQYF. DNA for the CDR3: TGTGCCAGCAGCGTATCGTTTTCTGAGACCCAGTACTTC.

The chain couples TRBV13 to TRBJ1-2; 7 bases fit TRBD1. Germline loops: CDR1 PRHDT, CDR2 FYEKMQ (reference sequence). The CDR3 has 11 residues. Trimming removed 5 bases from V and 14 bases from J; junction bases left unmatched: 8. The CDR3 DNA sequence: TGTGCCAGCAGCACGGGGACAGTCCGGACCTTC. This translates into CASSTGTVRTF. The full variable domain, with the rest looked up from reference TRBV13 and TRBJ1-2, is AAGVIQSPRHLIKEKRETATLKCYPIPRHDTVYWYQQGPGQDPQFLISFYEKMQSDKGSIPDRFSAQQFSDYHSELNMSSLELGDSALYFCASSTGTVRTFGSGTRLTVV.

About this clonotype itself: This may come from a read error, since a much larger clone is one base off. This chain links TRBV12-3 or TRBV12-4 with TRBJ1-4; a possible D gene is TRBD1 (5 bases). CDR3 length: 16 residues. The CDR3 spells CASSFQVGATNKKLFF. CDR3 nucleotides: TGTGCCAGCAGTTTCCAGGTTGGGGCAACTAATAAAAAACTGTTTTTT.

Many counts were recorded for this clonotype. V gene TRBV30 combines with J gene TRBJ1-2, with D unresolved. V lost 0 bases and J 0 bases, leaving 2 bases between the germline ends. The germline V gene has CDR1 GTSNPN and CDR2 SVGIG (reference sequence). CDR3 length equals 12 residues. Here the CDR3 reads CAWSVSNYGYTF. In DNA, the CDR3 is TGTGCCTGGAGTGTTTCTAACTATGGCTACACCTTC.

This clonotype occurred many times. The rearrangement uses TRBV6-5 and TRBJ1-5; D remains ambiguous. This CDR3 comprises 15 residues. Trimming removed 0 bases at V and 0 bases at J, with 6 bases between. Germline V lookup: CDR1 MNHEY, CDR2 SVGAGI. The CDR3: CASSYSSNSNQPQHF. CDR3 DNA: TGTGCCAGCAGTTACTCTAGCAATAGCAATCAGCCCCAGCATTTT.

This clonotype was seen more than once but under ten times. Just one base apart from a much larger clone, this may be a read error. The CDR3 is CASSLSVGNGGAFF. CDR3 DNA sequence: TGTGCCAGCAGCTTATCGGTGGGCAACGGGGGAGCTTTCTTT. This chain uses TRBV11-1 with TRBJ1-1; weak D call: TRBD1 (5 bases). V dropped 2 bases and J dropped 10 bases, with 17 bases sitting between them. The CDR3 is 14 amino acids. In germline, CDR1 is SGHAT, CDR2 FQDESV (reference sequence).

This clonotype was counted ten times or more. The chain links TRBV20-1 to TRBJ2-1, with D uncertain. The CDR3 runs 16 residues. Trimming removed 0 bases from V and 0 bases from J, with 12 bases in between. The germline CDR1 and CDR2 sequences are DFQATT and SNEGSKA (reference sequence). CDR3 loop: CSARDTWFSSYNEQFF. The CDR3 DNA is TGCAGTGCTAGAGATACTTGGTTCAGCTCCTACAATGAGCAGTTCTTC.

This chain links TRBV11-3 with TRBJ2-2; 9 nucleotides line up with TRBD2. The CDR3 totals 18 residues. Germline values: CDR1 SGHNT, CDR2 YENEEA. Trimming removed 4 bases from V and 5 bases from J; junction bases left unmatched: 14. CDR3 nucleotides: TGTGCCAGCAGCTCCCTAAGCTGGGCTAGCGGGGAGACCGGGGAGCTGTTTTTT. As protein: CASSSLSWASGETGELFF.